Below are 20 T cell receptor beta chains sequenced from a single sample in a study of blood T cell repertoires in COVID-19. Clones were sequenced by immunoSEQ multiplex PCR, and TCRdb holds only the in-frame ones, with some missing. Among 150,000 to 200,000 clones, roughly 80% were seen once, and the ten largest hold around 3.2%. Sequencing input: PBMCs or T cells enriched from blood (not recorded which). These receptors all come from an older woman who had recovered from COVID-19.

The chain has TRBV10-2 and TRBJ2-2; 11 bases map to TRBD2. Unmatched junction bases numbered 7, after V lost 6 bases and J lost 4 bases. This CDR3 region has 16 residues. Germline V gene lookup returns CDR1 WSHSY and CDR2 SAAADI. Here the CDR3 reads CASRPSGGQGTGELFF. Written as DNA, the CDR3 is TGCGCCAGCAGGCCTAGCGGGGGGCAGGGCACCGGGGAGCTGTTTTTT.

This sequence joins TRBV7-9 and TRBJ1-1; D remains unclear. Per germline, CDR1 SEHNR and CDR2 FQNEAQ (reference sequence). This CDR3 has 14 amino acids. V lost 1 base, J lost 4 bases, and 10 bases lay in between. The CDR3 DNA is TGTGCCAGCAGCTTAGACGAGGGAAGCACTGAAGCTTTCTTT. Translated: CASSLDEGSTEAFF.

The J gene is TRBJ2-5, the V gene TRBV18; 7 bases fit TRBD2. The V gene's germline CDR1 is KGHSH and CDR2 LQKENI. Unmatched junction bases numbered 5, after V lost 5 bases and J lost 2 bases. This CDR3 region has 14 residues. CDR3 protein: CASSLGLYQETQYF. DNA for the CDR3: TGTGCCAGCTCATTGGGACTATATCAAGAGACCCAGTACTTC.

This clone was seen more than once but under ten times. V and J are TRBV2 and TRBJ2-3; TRBD2 is a possible D gene (6 bases). The CDR3 runs 16 residues. CDR1 and CDR2 (germline): SNHLY, FYNNEI. The V and J ends lost 1 base and 2 bases respectively, with 13 bases between them. The CDR3 sequence: CASSEERVGNTDTQYF. CDR3 nucleotide sequence: TGTGCCAGCAGTGAAGAGCGGGTGGGTAACACAGATACGCAGTATTTT. Based on the CDR3 plus reference TRBV2 and TRBJ2-3, the full variable domain is EPEVTQTPSHQVTQMGQEVILRCVPISNHLYFYWYRQILGQKVEFLVSFYNNEISEKSEIFDDQFSVERPDGSNFTLKIRSTKLEDSAMYFCASSEERVGNTDTQYFGPGTRLTVL.

This clone showed up just a few times. The chain links TRBV7-9 to TRBJ2-5; 10 bases are shared with TRBD1. V dropped 1 base and J dropped 5; count of bases not matched to a gene: 7. Germline-derived CDR1 and CDR2 are SEHNR and FQNEAQ (reference sequence). The CDR3 consists of 16 residues. As DNA, the CDR3 is TGTGCCAGCAGCTTAGGGGGACAGGGGATCTTGGAGACCCAGTACTTC. Translation: CASSLGGQGILETQYF.

This chain connects TRBV3-1 (or the pseudogene TRBV3-2) to TRBJ2-5; the match to TRBD2 covers 7 bases. The junction had 8 bases not matched to a gene; V was cut back by 4 bases and J by 0 bases. Germline V gives CDR1 LGHDT, CDR2 YNNKEL (reference sequence). The CDR3 loop spans 16 amino acids. CDR3 coding DNA: TGTGCCAGCAGCCCGCCTAACGGGACTAACCAAGAGACCCAGTACTTC. Its translation is CASSPPNGTNQETQYF.

V is TRBV3-1 (or the pseudogene TRBV3-2) and J is TRBJ1-5; D is unresolved. Germline V gene lookup returns CDR1 LGHDT and CDR2 YNNKEL (reference sequence). Trimming stripped 1 base from V and 3 bases from J, with 10 bases between. CDR3 length: 15 residues. CDR3 amino acids: CASSQGAMSNQPQHF. CDR3 DNA: TGTGCCAGCAGCCAAGGGGCGATGTCCAATCAGCCCCAGCATTTT.

The chain couples TRBV13 to TRBJ2-3; perhaps TRBD2 as D (6 bases). The CDR3 has 16 amino acids. The V end was cut by 0 bases, the J end by 4 bases, with 14 bases between. The V gene's germline CDR1 is PRHDT and CDR2 FYEKMQ (reference sequence). The CDR3 reads CASSLGLRGDSDTQYF. CDR3 in DNA: TGTGCCAGCAGCTTAGGCCTTCGCGGGGACTCAGATACGCAGTATTTT.

The chain is built from TRBV12-3 or TRBV12-4 and TRBJ1-2, with D unresolved. V lost 3 bases and J lost 6, with 8 bases in between. There are 12 residues in the CDR3. The CDR3 region is CASSFAGDGYTF. As DNA, the CDR3 is TGTGCCAGCAGTTTCGCGGGAGATGGCTACACCTTC.

The chain links TRBV19 to TRBJ2-7; weak D call: TRBD1 (6 bases). Germline CDR1 reads LNHDA; CDR2 reads SQIVND (reference sequence). V lost 5 bases and J 6 bases, leaving 17 bases between the germline ends. This CDR3 region has 14 residues. The CDR3 bases are TGTGCCAGTAGTCCTGACCAACAGGGCGGCGAGCAGTACTTC. As protein: CASSPDQQGGEQYF.

This chain connects TRBV19 to TRBJ1-2; 8 nucleotides match TRBD1. CDR3 length: 15 residues. The germline gives CDR1 LNHDA, CDR2 SQIVND (reference sequence). V was clipped by 3 bases and J by 2 bases; unmatched bases: 5. The CDR3 spells CASSIAGGLNYGYTF. DNA for the CDR3: TGTGCCAGTAGTATCGCAGGGGGCCTAAACTATGGCTACACCTTC.

This sequence joins TRBV30 and TRBJ1-5, with D unresolved. The CDR3 loop spans 14 amino acids. CDR1 is GTSNPN, CDR2 SVGIG, per germline (reference sequence). With 0 bases removed from V and 1 base from J, the gap between germline ends came to 7 bases. The CDR3 DNA sequence: TGTGCCTGGAGTGTGTCCAGAAGCAATCAGCCCCAGCATTTT. Translation gives CAWSVSRSNQPQHF.

This clone has just a few counts. The chain carries TRBV2 and TRBJ2-3; D call uncertain. Germline CDR1 and CDR2: SNHLY and FYNNEI. The CDR3 covers 14 residues. The ends were cut back, 8 bases at V and 4 bases at J, with 16 bases in the middle. The CDR3 nucleotides read TGTGCCAGCGCGTTCTTAGCCGAGTCAGATACGCAGTATTTT. This codes for CASAFLAESDTQYF.

The gene calls are TRBV6-5 and TRBJ2-7; D unclear. Germline V gene data show CDR1 as MNHEY and CDR2 as SVGAGI. CDR3 length equals 13 residues. Between the trimmed V and J ends, which lost 0 bases and 6 bases, there was a span of 9 bases. CDR3 nucleotide sequence: TGTGCCAGCAGTTACTCTTCTAGATCCGAGCAGTACTTC. It is translated as CASSYSSRSEQYF.

The CDR3 DNA sequence: TGTGCCACCAGTGATCGTAGTAACAGGGGGCTTGCCTATGGCTACACCTTC. Translated, it gives CATSDRSNRGLAYGYTF. The genes are TRBV24-1 and TRBJ1-2; 9 bases map to TRBD1. The CDR3 has 17 residues. Germline CDR1 is KGHDR and CDR2 is SFDVKD. V trimming: 3 bases; J trimming: 4 bases; junction bases outside the gene matches: 11.

This clone was seen a single time. The CDR3 bases are TGCGCCAGCAGTGATATAGCAGATACGCAGTATTTT. This translates into CASSDIADTQYF. The chain couples TRBV10-1 to TRBJ2-3; no definite D call. Trimming removed 3 bases at V and 4 bases at J, with 5 bases between. The CDR3 length is 12 residues. CDR1 and CDR2 (germline): WNHNN, SYGVQD (reference sequence).

This clone was counted once. This rearrangement joins TRBV18 to TRBJ1-1; D unresolved. Germline values: CDR1 KGHSH, CDR2 LQKENI. V lost 2 bases and J lost 2, with 24 bases in between. There are 19 residues in the CDR3. CDR3 bases: TGTGCCAGCTCACCATCGGCGCGTCCACAACGAACAGCAAACACTGAAGCTTTCTTT. Its protein is CASSPSARPQRTANTEAFF.

The rearrangement uses TRBV6-5 and TRBJ1-1; 9 bases agree with TRBD1. J was trimmed by 4 bases and V by 6 bases; bases with no gene match: 3. Germline V gene data show CDR1 as MNHEY and CDR2 as SVGAGI. The CDR3 is made up of 13 amino acids. In DNA, the CDR3 is TGTGCCAGCAGCTACAGGGGGCCCACTGAAGCTTTCTTT. Translated, it gives CASSYRGPTEAFF.

The V call is TRBV9, the J call TRBJ2-1; the match to TRBD1 covers 9 bases. The CDR3 has 16 residues. The V and J ends lost 4 bases and 2 bases, in that order; junction bases with no gene match: 7. Germline assignment: CDR1 SGDLS and CDR2 YYNGEE. The CDR3 loop reads CASSPPDRGAYNEQFF. The CDR3 bases are TGTGCCAGCAGCCCTCCGGACAGGGGTGCCTACAATGAGCAGTTCTTC. The variable domain in full, with the rest retrieved from reference TRBV9 and TRBJ2-1, is DSGVTQTPKHLITATGQRVTLRCSPRSGDLSVYWYQQSLDQGLQFLIQYYNGEERAKGNILERFSAQQFPDLHSELNLSSLELGDSALYFCASSPPDRGAYNEQFFGPGTRLTVL.

The chain combines TRBV27 with TRBJ1-4; D is possibly TRBD1 (5 bases). Germline V gives CDR1 MNHEY, CDR2 SMNVEV (reference sequence). There are 15 residues in the CDR3. V lost 6 bases and J lost 5, with 16 bases in between. CDR3: CASRGHATKNEKLFF. CDR3 sequence (DNA): TGTGCCAGCAGGGGGCACGCCACTAAAAATGAAAAACTGTTTTTT.